The 15 T cell receptor beta chains below all came from one sample that was sequenced in a study of blood T cell repertoires in COVID-19. Sequencing used immunoSEQ multiplex PCR; TCRdb keeps in-frame clones, though not all of them. Of fewer than 200,000 clones in the sample, around nine tenths were seen once. The material sequenced was peripheral blood. Receptor source: a woman between 70 and 85 years old with COVID-19, enrolled during active disease.

V gene TRBV9 combines with J gene TRBJ2-7, with TRBD2 identical over 7 bases. CDR1 is SGDLS and CDR2 is YYNGEE in the germline V gene. With 4 bases clipped from V and 7 bases from J, the junction kept 14 bases outside the gene matches. The CDR3 has 15 residues. CDR3 protein: CASSSQGEGPREQYF. The CDR3, as DNA: TGTGCCAGCAGCTCCCAAGGGGAGGGCCCAAGGGAGCAGTACTTC.

This chain's CDR3 is CASQSGTGAYGYTF. DNA for the CDR3: TGCGCCAGCCAATCCGGGACAGGGGCATACGGCTACACCTTC. The chain uses TRBV5-1 and TRBJ1-2, with 10 bases identical to TRBD1. Per the germline V gene, CDR1 is SGHRS and CDR2 is YFSETQ. The CDR3 runs to 14 residues. Unmatched junction bases numbered 11, after V lost 7 bases and J lost 8 bases.

The genes are TRBV6-5 and TRBJ2-7, with 7 bases matching TRBD1. The germline V gene has CDR1 MNHEY and CDR2 SVGAGI. J was trimmed by 5 bases and V by 6 bases; bases with no gene match: 10. This CDR3 comprises 14 residues. CDR3 sequence: CASSLDRVRNEQYF. CDR3 nucleotides: TGTGCCAGCAGCCTTGACAGGGTACGGAACGAGCAGTACTTC.

The chain joins TRBV28 to TRBJ1-1, with 10 positions matching TRBD1. In germline, CDR1 is MDHEN, CDR2 SYDVKM. The CDR3 is 13 residues long. V shed 7 bases, J shed 10 bases, and the junction held 9 bases outside the gene matches. Here the CDR3 reads CASTERGQGRAFF. For the CDR3, the DNA is TGTGCCAGCACCGAGAGGGGACAGGGGCGAGCTTTCTTT.

This chain links TRBV5-4 with TRBJ2-7; TRBD1 agrees at 7 bases. Germline values: CDR1 SGHNT, CDR2 YYREEE (reference sequence). With V trimmed by 0 bases and J by 9 bases, 3 bases remained unmatched. The CDR3 is 12 residues long. The CDR3 DNA sequence: TGTGCCAGCAGCTTGGGTGGGACAGCGCAGTACTTC. Translating it yields CASSLGGTAQYF.

The V call is TRBV12-3 or TRBV12-4, the J call TRBJ1-1, with D unclear. CDR3 size: 13 residues. V was trimmed by 1 base and J by 1 base, leaving 4 bases between them. The CDR3 region is CASSLGQNTEAFF. CDR3 bases: TGTGCCAGCAGTTTAGGGCAGAACACTGAAGCTTTCTTT.

This clone came up a few times. The rearrangement uses TRBV12-5 and TRBJ2-3; 13 bases fit TRBD2. After removal of 3 bases from V and 0 bases from J, the junction contained 24 bases not matched to a gene. Looked up from germline, CDR1 is LGHNT and CDR2 is FRNRAP. This CDR3 has 24 residues. CDR3 DNA sequence: TGTGCTAGTGGTTTTGCCGATATTCTACCGGGACTAGCGGGACGGGAAACTAGCACAGATACGCAGTATTTT. Translating it yields CASGFADILPGLAGRETSTDTQYF.

As regards this clone: At the DNA level, this CDR3 is encoded by other sequences in the same sample as well. This chain joins TRBV7-3 and TRBJ2-2; D might be TRBD2 (5 bases). Trimming removed 5 bases at V and 5 bases at J, with 9 bases between. Germline lookup yields CDR1 SGHTA and CDR2 FQGTGA. CDR3 length: 13 amino acids. The chain's CDR3 is CASSPPGTGELFF. The CDR3 region has the DNA TGTGCCAGCAGCCCCCCGGGGACCGGGGAGCTGTTTTTT.

This chain links TRBV3-1 (or the pseudogene TRBV3-2) with TRBJ2-5; 13 nucleotides agree with TRBD2. The CDR3 loop spans 15 amino acids. V lost 3 bases and J lost 10; bases outside the gene matches: 8. Germline values: CDR1 LGHDT, CDR2 YNNKEL (reference sequence). CDR3 DNA sequence: TGTGCCAGCAGCCACGGACTAGCGGGAGATTATATCCAGTACTTC. Translating it yields CASSHGLAGDYIQYF.

The chain combines TRBV6-6 with TRBJ2-1, with 9 bases lining up with TRBD2. The V gene end was trimmed by 2 bases and the J gene end by 7 bases; junction bases not matched to a gene: 9. This CDR3 is 16 amino acids long. Germline CDR1 MNHNY, CDR2 SVGAGI (reference sequence). The CDR3 bases are TGTGCCAGCAGTTACCGGCGGGAGGGCCTAGTAAATGAGCAGTTCTTC. Translating gives CASSYRREGLVNEQFF.

The chain uses TRBV11-2 and TRBJ1-4, with D perhaps matching TRBD1 (6 bases). Germline assignment: CDR1 SGHAT and CDR2 FQNNGV. The V end lost 0 bases, the J end lost 8 bases, and 16 bases lay between the germline ends. CDR3 size: 16 residues. The CDR3 reads CASSLDSGTRTEKLFF. CDR3 nucleotide sequence: TGTGCCAGCAGCTTAGATTCCGGGACAAGAACCGAAAAACTGTTTTTT.

The CDR3 DNA reads TGTGCCAGCAGTTTGGTGGGCGTCCAAGAGACCCAGTACTTC. It yields the protein CASSLVGVQETQYF. The chain employs TRBV6-5 and TRBJ2-5; D ambiguous. Germline CDR1 MNHEY, CDR2 SVGAGI. Deletions cut 4 bases from V and 1 base from J, with 10 bases between. The CDR3 runs 14 residues.

The rearrangement links TRBV28 to TRBJ2-1; D perhaps matches TRBD1 (6 bases). Germline values: CDR1 MDHEN, CDR2 SYDVKM. The CDR3 extends over 14 amino acids. V gave up 8 bases and J gave up 0 bases, with 11 bases separating them. CDR3 loop: CASQQGGSYNEQFF. The CDR3, as DNA: TGTGCCAGCCAACAGGGTGGCTCCTACAATGAGCAGTTCTTC.

The gene calls are TRBV2 and TRBJ1-2; the match to TRBD1 covers 9 bases. The CDR3 has 15 amino acids. Germline loops: CDR1 SNHLY, CDR2 FYNNEI. J lost 3 bases, V lost 2 bases, and 4 bases had no gene match. This CDR3 reads CASSEWDRVDYGYTF. DNA for the CDR3: TGTGCCAGCAGTGAATGGGACAGGGTTGACTATGGCTACACCTTC.

V usage is TRBV19 and J usage is TRBJ1-2, with 10 bases fitting TRBD1. The CDR3 consists of 13 residues. Germline trimming cut 3 bases from V and 8 bases from J; bases unmatched to any gene: 3. CDR1 is LNHDA, CDR2 SQIVND, per germline (reference sequence). The DNA for the CDR3 is TGTGCCAGTAGTATCGGGACAGGGGTCGGCTACACCTTC. Its translation is CASSIGTGVGYTF.